This TCR beta chain was captured in a study of immune evolution from preneoplasia to lung adenocarcinoma. Broader study findings: Normal lung had the highest top T cell clone frequencies. Clonality was highest in normal lung, lower in later-stage lesions apparently.

H&E slides confirmed each diagnosis, reviewed by two pathologists independently. Macro-dissection enriched premalignant or tumor cells before nucleic acid extraction. Turning to this clone: Its antigen is still unknown.

TCRdb's table, derived via immunoSEQ multiplex PCR, lists solely in-frame clones and lacks some. This table has 9,000 to 9,500 clones, 90% appearing once. V gave up 5 bases and J gave up 8 bases, with 16 bases separating them. The CDR3 loop spans 14 amino acids. Germline V lookup: CDR1 PRHDT, CDR2 FYEKMQ (reference sequence). The source material was FFPE invasive lung adenocarcinoma tissue. The chain is built from TRBV13 and TRBJ2-4, with D perhaps TRBD1 or TRBD2 (6 bases each). The clonotype was recovered from an older person with invasive lung adenocarcinoma. DNA for the CDR3: TGTGCCAGCAGCACCCAACAGGGACTGGACATTCAGTACTTC. Residues: CASSTQQGLDIQYF.